Listed here are 6 T cell receptor beta chains from one sample, sequenced in a study of T-cell memory formation after mild COVID-19. TCRdb ran MiXCR on the 5' RACE reads and lists one entry per CDR3 protein. The table lists under 650,000 distinct CDR3 sequences, about a sixth of them singletons. The sample comprised PBMCs or a T cell subset sorted from them (not recorded which). The origin of the receptors is an adult woman who had mild COVID-19 (a few samples of this study predate the infection). Cell type and time point are not known.

This clonotype was recorded a few times. The chain has TRBV18 and TRBJ2-5; D is possibly TRBD2 (5 bases). The CDR3 sequence is 15 residues long. Trimming took 3 bases from V and 1 from J, leaving 12 bases between them. Germline V CDR1 and CDR2: KGHSH, LQKENI. The CDR3 sequence is CASSPQYGSQETQYF. The CDR3 nucleotides are TGTGCCAGCTCACCCCAATATGGGAGCCAAGAGACCCAGTACTTC.

This clonotype was seen a handful of times. V is TRBV4-1 and J is TRBJ2-7, with a possible D match to TRBD2 (6 bases). The V end lost 5 bases, the J end lost 5 bases, and 16 bases lay between the germline ends. The CDR3 is made up of 14 amino acids. Germline CDR1 is MGHRA and CDR2 is YSYEKL. The CDR3 DNA follows: TGCGCCAGCAGCAACATGGGACTCGCGGACGAGCAGTACTTC. This sequence encodes CASSNMGLADEQYF.

This sequence joins TRBV7-9 and TRBJ2-7; TRBD2 matches 8 bases. CDR3 length equals 17 residues. V gave up 4 bases and J gave up 1 base; unmatched junction bases: 12. Germline loops: CDR1 SEHNR, CDR2 FQNEAQ (reference sequence). The CDR3 DNA is TGTGCCAGCAGCTCTAATCCGGGACTAGGGTCGTCCTACGAGCAGTACTTC. Encoded protein: CASSSNPGLGSSYEQYF.

A remark on this clonotype: Since a much larger clone is just one base distant, this may be a read error. The genes are TRBV15 and TRBJ1-1; D gene unclear. Trimming left V 0 bases short and J 6 bases short, with 5 bases between. Looked up from germline, CDR1 is LNHNV and CDR2 is YYDKDF (reference sequence). The CDR3 sequence is 12 residues long. The CDR3 DNA reads as TGTGCCACCAGCAGAGATAGTCCTGAAGCTTTCTTT. Its protein is CATSRDSPEAFF.

The CDR3 sequence is CASSPGLAAFNEQFF. The DNA of the CDR3 is TGTGCCAGCTCTCCGGGACTAGCGGCGTTCAATGAGCAGTTCTTC. V usage is TRBV18 and J usage is TRBJ2-1; TRBD2 matches 11 bases. The CDR3 has 15 residues. Looked up from germline, CDR1 is KGHSH and CDR2 is LQKENI. The V segment lost 6 bases and the J segment 6 bases; nucleotides outside the gene matches: 7.

This rearrangement joins TRBV9 to TRBJ2-7, with D uncertain. Germline V gene lookup returns CDR1 SGDLS and CDR2 YYNGEE. CDR3 length: 14 amino acids. V lost 0 bases to trimming and J lost 3 bases, with 10 bases between them. The chain's CDR3 is CASSVGVTDYEQYF. CDR3 nucleotide sequence: TGTGCCAGCAGCGTAGGCGTCACCGACTACGAGCAGTACTTC.